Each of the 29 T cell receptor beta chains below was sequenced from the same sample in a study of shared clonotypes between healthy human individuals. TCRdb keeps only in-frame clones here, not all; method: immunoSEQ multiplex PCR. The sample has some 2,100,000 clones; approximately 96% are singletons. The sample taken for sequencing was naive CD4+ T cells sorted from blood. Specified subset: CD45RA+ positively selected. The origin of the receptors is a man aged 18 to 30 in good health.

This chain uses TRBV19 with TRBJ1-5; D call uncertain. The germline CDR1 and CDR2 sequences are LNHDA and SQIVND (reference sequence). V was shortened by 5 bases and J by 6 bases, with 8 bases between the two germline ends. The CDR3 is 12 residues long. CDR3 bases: TGTGCCAGTAGTTTCTTGGGTCAGCCCCAGCATTTT. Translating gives CASSFLGQPQHF.

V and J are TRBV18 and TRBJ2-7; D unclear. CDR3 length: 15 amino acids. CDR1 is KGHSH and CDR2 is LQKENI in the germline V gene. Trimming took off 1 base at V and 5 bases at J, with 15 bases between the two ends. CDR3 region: CASSPLAHTPDEQYF. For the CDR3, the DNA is TGTGCCAGCTCACCACTGGCTCATACCCCCGACGAGCAGTACTTC.

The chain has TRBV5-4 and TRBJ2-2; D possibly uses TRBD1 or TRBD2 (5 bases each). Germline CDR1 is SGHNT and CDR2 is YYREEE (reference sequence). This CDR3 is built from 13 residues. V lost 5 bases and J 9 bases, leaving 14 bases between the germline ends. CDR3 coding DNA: TGTGCCAGCAGAGGGACGGATTCCAGGGAGCTGTTTTTT. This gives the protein CASRGTDSRELFF.

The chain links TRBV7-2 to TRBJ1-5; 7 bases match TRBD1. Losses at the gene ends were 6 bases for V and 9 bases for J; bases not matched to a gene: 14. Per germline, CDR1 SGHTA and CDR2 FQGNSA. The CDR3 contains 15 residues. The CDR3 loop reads CASRPSTGPWGPQHF. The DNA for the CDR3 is TGTGCCAGCAGACCTTCGACAGGGCCCTGGGGGCCCCAGCATTTT.

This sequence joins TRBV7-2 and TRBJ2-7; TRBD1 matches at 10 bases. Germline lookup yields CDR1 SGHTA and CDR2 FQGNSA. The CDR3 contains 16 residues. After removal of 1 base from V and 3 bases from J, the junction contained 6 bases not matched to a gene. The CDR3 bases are TGTGCCAGCAGCTTAGTTCCGGGACAGGGGAACTACGAGCAGTACTTC. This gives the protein CASSLVPGQGNYEQYF. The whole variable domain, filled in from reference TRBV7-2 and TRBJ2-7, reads GAGVSQSPSNKVTEKGKDVELRCDPISGHTALYWYRQSLGQGLEFLIYFQGNSAPDKSGLPSDRFSAERTGGSVSTLTIQRTQQEDSAVYLCASSLVPGQGNYEQYFGPGTRLTVT.

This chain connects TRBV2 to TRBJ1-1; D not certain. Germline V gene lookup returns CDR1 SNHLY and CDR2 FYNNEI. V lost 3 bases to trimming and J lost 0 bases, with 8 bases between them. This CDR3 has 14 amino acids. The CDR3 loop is CASSDPPMNTEAFF. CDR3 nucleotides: TGTGCCAGCAGTGACCCCCCCATGAACACTGAAGCTTTCTTT.

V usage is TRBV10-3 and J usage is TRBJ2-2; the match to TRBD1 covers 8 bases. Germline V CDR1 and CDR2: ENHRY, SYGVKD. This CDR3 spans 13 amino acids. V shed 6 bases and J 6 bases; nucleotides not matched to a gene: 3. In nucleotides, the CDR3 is TGTGCCATCAGCCAACAGGGGGCCGGGGAGCTGTTTTTT. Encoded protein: CAISQQGAGELFF.

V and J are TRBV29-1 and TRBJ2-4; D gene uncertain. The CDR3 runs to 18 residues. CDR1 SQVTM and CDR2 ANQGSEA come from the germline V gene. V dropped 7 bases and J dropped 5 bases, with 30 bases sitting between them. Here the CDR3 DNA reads TGCAGCGCCCGGACCGCTTTGAATATCGAACGAACCCAAAACATTCAGTACTTC. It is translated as CSARTALNIERTQNIQYF. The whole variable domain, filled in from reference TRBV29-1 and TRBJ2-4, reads SAVISQKPSRDICQRGTSLTIQCQVDSQVTMMFWYRQQPGQSLTLIATANQGSEATYESGFVIDKFPISRPNLTFSTLTVSNMSPEDSSIYLCSARTALNIERTQNIQYFGAGTRLSVL.

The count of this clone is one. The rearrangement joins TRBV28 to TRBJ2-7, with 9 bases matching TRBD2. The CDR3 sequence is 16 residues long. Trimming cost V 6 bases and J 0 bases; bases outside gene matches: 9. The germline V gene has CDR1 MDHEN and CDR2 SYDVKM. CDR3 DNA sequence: TGTGCCAGCAGGCGGGAGGGAGGATCTAGCTCCTACGAGCAGTACTTC. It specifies CASRREGGSSSYEQYF.

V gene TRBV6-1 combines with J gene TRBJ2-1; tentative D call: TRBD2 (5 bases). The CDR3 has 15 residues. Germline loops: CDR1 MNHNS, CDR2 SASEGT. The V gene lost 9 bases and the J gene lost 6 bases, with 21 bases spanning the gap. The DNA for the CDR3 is TGTGCCAGTCCCCGCGTAGGTAGAGAGGGCAATGAGCAGTTCTTC. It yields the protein CASPRVGREGNEQFF.

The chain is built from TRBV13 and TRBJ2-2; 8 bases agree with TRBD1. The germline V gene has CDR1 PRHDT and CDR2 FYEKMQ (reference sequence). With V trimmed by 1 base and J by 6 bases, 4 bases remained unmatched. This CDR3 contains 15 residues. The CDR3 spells CASSLEQGGPGELFF. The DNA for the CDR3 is TGTGCCAGCAGCTTAGAACAGGGGGGTCCCGGGGAGCTGTTTTTT.

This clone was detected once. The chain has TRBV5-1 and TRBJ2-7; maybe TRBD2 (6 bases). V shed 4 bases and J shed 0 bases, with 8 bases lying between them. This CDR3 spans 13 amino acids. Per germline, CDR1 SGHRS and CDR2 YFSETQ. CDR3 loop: CASSGGNSYEQYF. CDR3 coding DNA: TGCGCCAGCAGCGGCGGGAACTCCTACGAGCAGTACTTC.

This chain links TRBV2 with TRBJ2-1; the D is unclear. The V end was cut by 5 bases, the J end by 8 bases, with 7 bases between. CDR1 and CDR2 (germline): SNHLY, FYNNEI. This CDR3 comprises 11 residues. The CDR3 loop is CASSTVYEQFF. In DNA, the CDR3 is TGTGCCAGCAGTACCGTCTATGAGCAGTTCTTC.

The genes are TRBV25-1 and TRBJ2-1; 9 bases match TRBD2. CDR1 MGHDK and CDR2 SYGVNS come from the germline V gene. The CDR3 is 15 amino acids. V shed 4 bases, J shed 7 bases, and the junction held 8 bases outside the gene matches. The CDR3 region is CASSAAGLAENEQFF. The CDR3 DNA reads TGTGCCAGCAGTGCCGCGGGACTAGCAGAGAATGAGCAGTTCTTC.

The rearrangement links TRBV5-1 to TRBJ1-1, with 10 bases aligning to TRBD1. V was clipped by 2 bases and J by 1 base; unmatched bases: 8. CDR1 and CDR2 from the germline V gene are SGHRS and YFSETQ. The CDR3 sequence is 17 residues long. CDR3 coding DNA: TGCGCCAGCAGCTTCTTGACAGGGGGCGTGGGGAACACTGAAGCTTTCTTT. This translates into CASSFLTGGVGNTEAFF.

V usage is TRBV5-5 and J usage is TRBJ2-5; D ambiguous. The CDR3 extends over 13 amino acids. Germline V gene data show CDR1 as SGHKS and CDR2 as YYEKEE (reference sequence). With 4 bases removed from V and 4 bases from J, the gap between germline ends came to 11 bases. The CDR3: CASSLRTTETQYF. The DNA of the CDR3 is TGTGCCAGCAGCCTCCGAACCACAGAGACCCAGTACTTC.

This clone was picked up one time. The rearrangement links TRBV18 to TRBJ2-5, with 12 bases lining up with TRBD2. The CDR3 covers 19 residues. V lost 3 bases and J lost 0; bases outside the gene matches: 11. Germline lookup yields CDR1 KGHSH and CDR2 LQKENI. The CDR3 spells CASSPVGGLAGSNQETQYF. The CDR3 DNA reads TGTGCCAGCTCACCCGTGGGCGGACTAGCGGGATCGAACCAAGAGACCCAGTACTTC.

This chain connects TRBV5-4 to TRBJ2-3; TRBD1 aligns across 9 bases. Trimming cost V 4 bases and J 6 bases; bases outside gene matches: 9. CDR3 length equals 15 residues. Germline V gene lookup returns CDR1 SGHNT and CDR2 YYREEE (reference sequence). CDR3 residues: CASSQGTGLTDTQYF. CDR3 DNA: TGTGCCAGCAGCCAAGGGACAGGGCTGACGGATACGCAGTATTTT.

The CDR3 bases are TGTGCCAGCAGCCACGGGGCGCTGGGCACTGAAGCTTTCTTT. Translating gives CASSHGALGTEAFF. The chain links TRBV7-8 to TRBJ1-1, with D possibly TRBD1 on 5 matching bases. Trimming pared 5 bases from V and 4 bases from J, leaving 14 bases between. This CDR3 contains 14 residues. CDR1 SGHVS and CDR2 FQNEAQ come from the germline V gene.

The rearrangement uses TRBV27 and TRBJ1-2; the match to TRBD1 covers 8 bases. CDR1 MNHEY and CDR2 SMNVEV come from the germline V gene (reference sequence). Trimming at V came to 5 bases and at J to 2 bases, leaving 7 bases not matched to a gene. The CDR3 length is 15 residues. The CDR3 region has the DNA TGTGCCAGCAGTCCTCGACAGGGGTCGAACTATGGCTACACCTTC. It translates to CASSPRQGSNYGYTF.

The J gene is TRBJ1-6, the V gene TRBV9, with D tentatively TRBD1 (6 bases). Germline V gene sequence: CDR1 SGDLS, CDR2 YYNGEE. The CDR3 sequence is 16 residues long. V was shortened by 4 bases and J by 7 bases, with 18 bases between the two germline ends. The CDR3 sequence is CASSPGGSSTNSPLHF. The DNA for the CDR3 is TGTGCCAGCAGCCCGGGGGGCAGCTCCACGAATTCACCCCTCCACTTT.

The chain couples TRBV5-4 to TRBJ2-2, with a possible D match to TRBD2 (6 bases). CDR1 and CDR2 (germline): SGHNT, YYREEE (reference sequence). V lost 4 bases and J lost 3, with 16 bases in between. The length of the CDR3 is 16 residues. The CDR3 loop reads CASSGRVGGHTGELFF. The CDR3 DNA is TGTGCCAGCAGCGGGCGGGTCGGGGGACACACCGGGGAGCTGTTTTTT.

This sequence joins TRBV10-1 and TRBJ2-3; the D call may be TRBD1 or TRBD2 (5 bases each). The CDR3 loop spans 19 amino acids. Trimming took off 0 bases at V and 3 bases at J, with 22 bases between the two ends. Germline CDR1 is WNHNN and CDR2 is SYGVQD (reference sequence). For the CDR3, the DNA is TGCGCCAGCAGTGAGTCGATATGGGACCCCTTCGGCGGTACAGATACGCAGTATTTT. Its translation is CASSESIWDPFGGTDTQYF.

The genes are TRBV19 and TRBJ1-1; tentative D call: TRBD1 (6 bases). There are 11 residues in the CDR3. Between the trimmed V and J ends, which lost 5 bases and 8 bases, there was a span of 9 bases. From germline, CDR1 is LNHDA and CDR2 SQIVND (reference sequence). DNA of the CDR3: TGTGCCAGTAGTCGACAGGCCGAAGCTTTCTTT. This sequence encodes CASSRQAEAFF.

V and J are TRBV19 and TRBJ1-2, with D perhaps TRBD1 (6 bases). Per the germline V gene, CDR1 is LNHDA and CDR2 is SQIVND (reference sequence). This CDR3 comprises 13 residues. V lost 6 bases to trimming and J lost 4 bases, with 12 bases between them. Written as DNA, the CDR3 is TGTGCCAGTAGCGTCGGGACATTCTATGGCTACACCTTC. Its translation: CASSVGTFYGYTF.

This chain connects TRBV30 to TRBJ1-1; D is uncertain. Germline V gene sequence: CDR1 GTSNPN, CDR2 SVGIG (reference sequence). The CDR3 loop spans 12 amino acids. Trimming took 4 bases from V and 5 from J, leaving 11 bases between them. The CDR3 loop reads CAWTSGETEAFF. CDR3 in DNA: TGTGCCTGGACCAGTGGGGAGACTGAAGCTTTCTTT.

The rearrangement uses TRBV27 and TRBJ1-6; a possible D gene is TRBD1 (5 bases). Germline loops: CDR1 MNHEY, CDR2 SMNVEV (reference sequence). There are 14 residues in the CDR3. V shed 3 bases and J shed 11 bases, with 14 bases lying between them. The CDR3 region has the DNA TGTGCCAGCAGTTTTCAGGGATCGGTCCCACCCCTCCACTTT. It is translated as CASSFQGSVPPLHF.

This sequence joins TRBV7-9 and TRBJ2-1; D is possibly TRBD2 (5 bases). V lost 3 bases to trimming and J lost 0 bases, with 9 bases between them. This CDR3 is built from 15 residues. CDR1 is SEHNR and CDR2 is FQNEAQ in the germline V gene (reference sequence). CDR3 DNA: TGTGCCAGCAGCTTGTCGGGGTACTCCTACAATGAGCAGTTCTTC. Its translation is CASSLSGYSYNEQFF.

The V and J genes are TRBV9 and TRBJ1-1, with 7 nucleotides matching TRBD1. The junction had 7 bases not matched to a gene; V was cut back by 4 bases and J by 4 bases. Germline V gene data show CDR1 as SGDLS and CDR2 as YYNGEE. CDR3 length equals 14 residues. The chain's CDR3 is CASSPTGMGTEAFF. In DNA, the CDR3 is TGTGCCAGCAGCCCGACAGGGATGGGCACTGAAGCTTTCTTT.